Listed here are 27 T cell receptor beta chains from one sample, sequenced in a study of graft-versus-host responses after intestinal transplantation. For these TCRs, the target antigens are not known. Measured with immunoSEQ multiplex PCR; TCRdb has only the in-frame clones, and not every one. Found here are tens of thousands of clones, almost 90% of them singletons; the top ten hold less than 5%. The source was unstimulated CD8+ T cells sorted from spleen or lymph node cells, collected before transplant. All receptors come from a human donor who was the organ donor for an intestinal transplant.

V usage is TRBV7-9 and J usage is TRBJ2-2, with 8 bases matching TRBD1. Trimming cost V 3 bases and J 5 bases; bases outside gene matches: 14. The germline CDR1 and CDR2 sequences are SEHNR and FQNEAQ (reference sequence). The CDR3 is made up of 18 amino acids. The CDR3 spells CASSFPQLNTGGTGELFF. In DNA, the CDR3 is TGTGCCAGCAGCTTTCCCCAACTGAACACAGGGGGGACCGGGGAGCTGTTTTTT. Full variable domain (remainder filled in from reference TRBV7-9 and TRBJ2-2): DTGVSQNPRHKITKRGQNVTFRCDPISEHNRLYWYRQTLGQGPEFLTYFQNEAQLEKSRLLSDRFSAERPKGSFSTLEIQRTEQGDSAMYLCASSFPQLNTGGTGELFFGEGSRLTVL.

J is TRBJ2-3 and V is TRBV2; 9 bases match TRBD2. This CDR3 contains 18 residues. V trimming: 3 bases; J trimming: 4 bases; junction bases outside the gene matches: 14. Germline V CDR1 and CDR2: SNHLY, FYNNEI. The CDR3 DNA reads TGTGCCAGCAGTGAGGGCGGGGGGGCAATGAGACACGCAGATACGCAGTATTTT. It translates to CASSEGGGAMRHADTQYF.

This clone occurred once. The rearrangement joins TRBV11-2 to TRBJ1-4, with 7 bases identical to TRBD1. The junction had 8 bases not matched to a gene; V was cut back by 1 base and J by 6 bases. CDR1 SGHAT and CDR2 FQNNGV come from the germline V gene. CDR3 size: 16 residues. The CDR3 coding sequence is TGTGCCAGCAGCTTAGGATGGACAGGCATATATGAAAAACTGTTTTTT. Protein: CASSLGWTGIYEKLFF.

This rearrangement joins TRBV6-5 to TRBJ1-5; D gene unclear. The germline CDR1 and CDR2 sequences are MNHEY and SVGAGI. The germline V and J ends were trimmed by 5 bases and 3 bases, with 5 bases remaining between them. This CDR3 has 12 residues. The CDR3 loop reads CASSAINQPQHF. CDR3 nucleotides: TGTGCCAGCAGTGCGATCAATCAGCCCCAGCATTTT.

The J gene is TRBJ2-3, the V gene TRBV30; 14 bases are shared with TRBD2. This CDR3 contains 22 residues. Germline CDR1 GTSNPN, CDR2 SVGIG (reference sequence). Trimming cost V 1 base and J 8 bases; bases outside gene matches: 26. This chain's CDR3 is CAWSGSGKNIVGTSGGLGTQYF. The CDR3 DNA reads as TGTGCCTGGAGTGGGTCAGGGAAGAACATTGTGGGGACTAGCGGGGGCCTCGGTACGCAGTATTTT.

The chain is built from TRBV13 and TRBJ1-1; 7 bases map to TRBD1. In germline, CDR1 is PRHDT, CDR2 FYEKMQ (reference sequence). The ends lost 6 bases at V and 6 bases at J; junction bases unmatched: 13. CDR3 length equals 15 residues. The CDR3 spells CASSPNRGGSAEAFF. CDR3 nucleotide sequence: TGTGCCAGCAGTCCCAACAGGGGCGGGTCGGCTGAAGCTTTCTTT. The whole variable domain, remainder taken from reference TRBV13 and TRBJ1-1, is AAGVIQSPRHLIKEKRETATLKCYPIPRHDTVYWYQQGPGQDPQFLISFYEKMQSDKGSIPDRFSAQQFSDYHSELNMSSLELGDSALYFCASSPNRGGSAEAFFGQGTRLTVV.

This chain joins TRBV27 and TRBJ1-6; D remains unclear. Germline CDR1 is MNHEY and CDR2 is SMNVEV (reference sequence). The CDR3 is 14 amino acids. V lost 5 bases to trimming and J lost 5 bases, with 10 bases between them. The CDR3 loop is CASSPTGDNSPLHF. The CDR3 DNA is TGTGCCAGCAGTCCCACCGGGGATAATTCACCCCTCCACTTT.

The V and J genes are TRBV11-2 and TRBJ1-2, with D hard to call. V lost 2 bases and J 3 bases, leaving 13 bases between the germline ends. The CDR3 sequence is 15 residues long. Germline CDR1 SGHAT, CDR2 FQNNGV. The CDR3 DNA sequence: TGTGCCAGCAGCTTATTAACAGCAGATGACTATGGCTACACCTTC. It codes for CASSLLTADDYGYTF.

The rearrangement links TRBV28 to TRBJ2-2; D perhaps matches TRBD1 (5 bases). The V gene lost 4 bases and the J gene lost 6 bases, with 9 bases spanning the gap. The germline CDR1 and CDR2 sequences are MDHEN and SYDVKM. The CDR3 contains 13 residues. CDR3 in amino acids: CASSSQGPGELFF. In DNA form, the CDR3 reads TGTGCCAGCAGTTCCCAGGGCCCCGGGGAGCTGTTTTTT.

The CDR3 region has the DNA TGTGCCAGCAGTCGTAGTCTCACCGTGTGGCGGGGGGCCTACAATGAGCAGTTCTTC. This codes for CASSRSLTVWRGAYNEQFF. This chain uses TRBV9 with TRBJ2-1, with 8 bases matching TRBD2. CDR3 size: 19 residues. Germline trimming cut 5 bases from V and 2 bases from J; bases unmatched to any gene: 18. CDR1 is SGDLS, CDR2 YYNGEE, per germline.

The chain links TRBV6-1 to TRBJ1-1; possible D gene TRBD1, 5 bases. This CDR3 is 15 amino acids long. Trimming took off 2 bases at V and 0 bases at J, with 10 bases between the two ends. Germline V CDR1 and CDR2: MNHNS, SASEGT. CDR3 sequence: CASSERGRMNTEAFF. CDR3 bases: TGTGCCAGCAGTGAAAGGGGCAGGATGAACACTGAAGCTTTCTTT.

The chain joins TRBV5-3 to TRBJ1-2, with D possibly being TRBD1 (6 bases). TRBV5-3 is given ORF status, its function remaining uncertain. Trimming pared 0 bases from V and 1 base from J, leaving 19 bases between. The CDR3 totals 18 residues. The CDR3 nucleotides are TGTGCCAGAAGCTTGGATTGTGCCAGGGGATTCCTTAACTATGGCTACACCTTC. It is translated as CARSLDCARGFLNYGYTF.

CDR3 residues: CASSLDRLAYEQYV. In DNA, the CDR3 is TGTGCCAGCAGCTTGGACAGGCTGGCCTACGAGCAGTACGTC. The rearrangement links TRBV7-9 to TRBJ2-7, with TRBD1 matching 7 bases. Per germline, CDR1 SEHNR and CDR2 FQNEAQ (reference sequence). V dropped 3 bases and J dropped 2; count of bases not matched to a gene: 4. CDR3 length: 14 amino acids.

This chain joins TRBV29-1 and TRBJ2-5, with a tentative D call TRBD1 (5 bases). This CDR3 has 13 residues. V was clipped by 3 bases and J by 2 bases, with 10 bases between them. Per the germline V gene, CDR1 is SQVTM and CDR2 is ANQGSEA. The CDR3 region has the DNA TGCAGCGTTGATTCAGGGCTTCAAGAGACCCAGTACTTC. Its protein product is CSVDSGLQETQYF.

The J gene is TRBJ1-2, the V gene TRBV9; TRBD1 matches at 7 bases. The CDR3 is made up of 16 amino acids. V dropped 3 bases and J dropped 7; count of bases not matched to a gene: 15. The germline V gene has CDR1 SGDLS and CDR2 YYNGEE. CDR3 nucleotide sequence: TGTGCCAGCAGCGCAACACCACGGCAGGGGGTTTCTGGCTACACCTTC. It codes for CASSATPRQGVSGYTF.

This clone was seen once. This chain connects TRBV7-2 to TRBJ2-7; maybe TRBD1 (6 bases). This CDR3 is 16 amino acids long. V was cut by 5 bases and J by 0 bases, with 17 bases left in between. Looked up from germline, CDR1 is SGHTA and CDR2 is FQGNSA. CDR3 DNA: TGTGCCAGCAGCGGGGAACAGGGTCTTAGCTCCTACGAGCAGTACGTC. It specifies CASSGEQGLSSYEQYV.

In its sample, this clone was seen a few times. The chain combines TRBV19 with TRBJ1-2; D is uncertain. Germline V gives CDR1 LNHDA, CDR2 SQIVND (reference sequence). V was trimmed by 2 bases and J by 0 bases, leaving 7 bases between them. This CDR3 has 14 amino acids. The CDR3 coding sequence is TGTGCCAGTAGTATAAAGGGAGCTAACTATGGCTACACCTTC. It encodes CASSIKGANYGYTF.

The rearrangement uses TRBV28 and TRBJ2-7, with 12 bases that match TRBD2. J lost 0 bases, V lost 4 bases, and 4 bases had no gene match. There are 16 residues in the CDR3. Germline lookup yields CDR1 MDHEN and CDR2 SYDVKM. CDR3 in amino acids: CASSSPTSGGSYEQYV. CDR3 sequence (DNA): TGTGCCAGCAGTTCGCCGACTAGCGGGGGCTCCTACGAGCAGTACGTC.

This chain joins TRBV5-4 and TRBJ1-1, with 9 bases lining up with TRBD1. From germline, CDR1 is SGHNT and CDR2 YYREEE (reference sequence). V shed 5 bases, J shed 6 bases, and the junction held 8 bases outside the gene matches. The CDR3 is 14 amino acids. In DNA, the CDR3 is TGTGCCAGCAGAAAGCTAACAGGGGGCCCTGAAGCTTTCTTT. Translation: CASRKLTGGPEAFF. Full variable domain (rest looked up from reference TRBV5-4 and TRBJ1-1): ETGVTQSPTHLIKTRGQQVTLRCSSQSGHNTVSWYQQALGQGPQFIFQYYREEENGRGNFPPRFSGLQFPNYSSELNVNALELDDSALYLCASRKLTGGPEAFFGQGTRLTVV.

The chain recombines TRBV15 with TRBJ1-1; D uncertain. V dropped 1 base and J dropped 5 bases, with 5 bases sitting between them. This CDR3 region has 12 residues. CDR1 is LNHNV, CDR2 YYDKDF, per germline (reference sequence). CDR3 residues: CATSRGGTEAFF. The CDR3 DNA sequence: TGTGCCACCAGCAGAGGAGGGACTGAAGCTTTCTTT.

V usage is TRBV30 and J usage is TRBJ2-7; the D is unclear. V lost 3 bases, J lost 6 bases, and 9 bases lay in between. The CDR3 is 11 residues long. Per germline, CDR1 GTSNPN and CDR2 SVGIG (reference sequence). The DNA for the CDR3 is TGTGCCTGGAGGACGAGACTCGAGCAGTACGTC. Translating gives CAWRTRLEQYV.

This clone was detected a few times. Written as DNA, the CDR3 is TGTGCCAGCAGCTTGACAGGGTTGGGTCGCGAGCAGTACGTC. Protein: CASSLTGLGREQYV. This chain joins TRBV7-2 and TRBJ2-7; 7 bases agree with TRBD1. V gave up 3 bases and J gave up 6 bases; unmatched junction bases: 8. Germline V gene sequence: CDR1 SGHTA, CDR2 FQGNSA. This CDR3 contains 14 residues.

The chain employs TRBV15 and TRBJ2-3, with TRBD2 matching 10 bases. Germline loops: CDR1 LNHNV, CDR2 YYDKDF (reference sequence). This CDR3 has 14 residues. V shed 8 bases, J shed 3 bases, and the junction held 5 bases outside the gene matches. CDR3 nucleotide sequence: TGTGCCACCCGAACTAGCGGGGAGACAGATACGCAGTATTTT. Amino acids: CATRTSGETDTQYF.

In its sample, this clone was seen once. The chain is built from TRBV19 and TRBJ1-2, with 8 bases fitting TRBD1. The CDR3 consists of 14 residues. Trimming removed 3 bases from V and 3 bases from J; junction bases left unmatched: 3. The germline V gene has CDR1 LNHDA and CDR2 SQIVND (reference sequence). CDR3 bases: TGTGCCAGTAGTATTGGACAGGGATACTATGGCTACACCTTC. The encoded protein is CASSIGQGYYGYTF.

V usage is TRBV9 and J usage is TRBJ1-1; 10 bases are a match to TRBD1. This CDR3 region has 16 residues. CDR1 SGDLS and CDR2 YYNGEE come from the germline V gene. V shed 4 bases and J 3 bases; nucleotides not matched to a gene: 9. CDR3 amino acids: CASSTGTGERDTEAFF. CDR3 nucleotide sequence: TGTGCCAGCAGCACCGGGACAGGGGAGAGAGACACTGAAGCTTTCTTT.

V usage is TRBV7-9 and J usage is TRBJ1-2; 7 bases agree with TRBD1. The V gene end was trimmed by 1 base and the J gene end by 7 bases; junction bases not matched to a gene: 3. The CDR3 runs to 13 residues. The V gene's germline CDR1 is SEHNR and CDR2 FQNEAQ (reference sequence). CDR3 sequence reads: CASSLGQGFGYTF. DNA of the CDR3: TGTGCCAGCAGCTTAGGACAGGGTTTTGGCTACACCTTC.

In its sample, this clone was seen a few times. The chain joins TRBV2 to TRBJ1-2, with 7 bases fitting TRBD1. This CDR3 contains 16 residues. Germline V gene sequence: CDR1 SNHLY, CDR2 FYNNEI. The V segment lost 2 bases and the J segment 0 bases; nucleotides outside the gene matches: 6. CDR3 DNA sequence: TGTGCCAGCAGTGAATGGGACAGCCCATCTAACTATGGCTACACCTTC. Its protein product is CASSEWDSPSNYGYTF.